This T cell receptor beta chain was sequenced during a study of T cell responses to AZD1222 COVID-19 vaccine (dated by TCRdb to about 2021). Regarding the complete study: Because spike-specific TCR depth and breadth did not differ between the two schedules, AZD1222 recipients who got a second dose at roughly 4 weeks were pooled with those who got a second dose at roughly 12 weeks. A total of approximately 240 trial participants underwent TCR sequencing, of whom nearly 210 received two doses of AZD1222 and around 25 received two doses of the MenACWY control vaccine. Trial participants were enrolled by age into subgroups of 18-55, 56-69 and 70-plus years, and about 150, 27 and 61 TCR-sequenced participants, respectively, were included in these subgroups.

To note about this clone: Its antigen is currently not known. Nothing much larger sits one base from this clone, and base qualities are not available.

Broader findings and caveats from the paper: A significant rise in spike-specific TCR breadth and depth was observed after two AZD1222 doses relative to day 0 and relative to MenACWY recipients. In the small 56-69-year group, the increase in depth fell short of significance, most likely because of low power. Conclusions about previously exposed vaccinees are limited, since just five or six AZD1222 recipients were seropositive for SARS-CoV-2 at baseline. CD4 TCRs associated with the vaccine covered the entire spike protein, and the dominant responses were in regions 160-218 and 743-854. Because no day 14 peak-response samples were available, repertoires were characterized only after the peak T cell response. Participants were mostly white British and included more females than males, and it was suggested by the authors that clonal diversity may have been underestimated. Reportedly, close to half of the unique spike-specific TCRs recognized epitopes lying outside the regions that are mutated in the B.1.351 and B.1.1.7 variants.

In light of the paper, this sample's time point label describes: baseline before first vaccination. Vaccinee samples came from UK trials COV001 and COV002, including a single-blind randomized controlled phase 2/3 trial of AZD1222 (ChAdOx1 nCoV-19) in healthy adults. For TCRbeta chain sequencing, PBMC samples were collected from trial participants at day 0 and at day 28 after the second dose. The CDR3 regions of human TCRbeta chains were analyzed by immunosequencing. Under the source paper's analysis protocol: Repertoire TCRs were matched against a reference library of SARS-CoV-2-specific TCRs generated with the MIRA antigen-specificity platform. Breadth meant the fraction of unique TCRs that were SARS-CoV-2-associated, whereas depth meant the fraction of total T cells that were SARS-CoV-2-associated. Using the MIRA data, each spike-specific TCR was mapped to the spike region that the TCR reacts to and placed in a CD4 or CD8 class. Log10-transformed breadth and depth values were compared by one-way ANOVA with Sidak's multiple comparisons tests. Held by TCRdb, this immuneACCESS table contains in-frame sequences only and omits some clones. Under half of the omission traces to an unresolved V gene where checked; the cause of the rest is unknown. That table gives V, J and clone size, and the DNA gave D and trimming. In this sample the table shows about 120,000 clones, around 88% of which occur a single time. The ten top clones hold 4.5% to 5% of the sample.

The junction carries 10 bases between V and J, which are trimmed by 3 bases and 0 bases respectively. Reading from cysteine to phenylalanine, the CDR3 counts 15 amino acids. Here the CDR3 DNA is all that survives: 45 bases in frame from base 1. Via the germline V gene, CDR1 is SGHVS and CDR2 FQNEAQ. The chain joins TRBV7-8 to TRBJ2-3, with no confident D gene call. Here the sequenced sample was peripheral blood, taken on day 0 of AZD1222 vaccination. This sequence originates from an adult in good health. The CDR3 region: CASSFFVASTDTQYF. The nucleotides are TGTGCCAGCAGCTTTTTCGTGGCCAGCACAGATACGCAGTATTTT.